Below, 31 T cell receptor beta chains from the same sample are listed, as sequenced in a study of cytomegalovirus exposure and HLA in healthy donors. Primers for the PCR totalled 60 Vbeta and 13 Jbeta. Method: immunoSEQ multiplex PCR; TCRdb's copy keeps in-frame clones and lacks some. The data hold about 180,000 clones, with 70% to 90% observed a single time. The sequencing sample was made of PBMCs. The receptors here all came from a woman in her twenties or thirties in good health and CMV-seronegative.

This chain connects TRBV5-8 to TRBJ2-7, with 7 bases identical to TRBD2. This CDR3 comprises 14 residues. Germline CDR1 SGHTS, CDR2 YDEGEE. V lost 1 base, J lost 5 bases, and 6 bases stayed unmatched. CDR3 loop: CASSLSGGGHEQYF. DNA of the CDR3: TGTGCCAGCAGCTTGTCGGGGGGTGGCCACGAGCAGTACTTC.

CDR3 bases: TGTGCCAGCAGCCCGGGACAGGGGAGGGAAAAACTGTTTTTT. It yields the protein CASSPGQGREKLFF. J is TRBJ1-4 and V is TRBV5-6; 10 nucleotides align to TRBD1. The CDR3 sequence is 14 residues long. V gave up 4 bases and J gave up 8 bases; unmatched junction bases: 5. Per germline, CDR1 SGHDT and CDR2 YYEEEE.

The V and J genes are TRBV28 and TRBJ2-7; 10 bases match TRBD2. With V trimmed by 9 bases and J by 5 bases, 10 bases remained unmatched. This CDR3 spans 14 amino acids. Germline V lookup: CDR1 MDHEN, CDR2 SYDVKM. The CDR3 protein is CASQMSGRGHEQYF. DNA for the CDR3: TGTGCCAGTCAAATGAGCGGGAGGGGCCACGAGCAGTACTTC.

On this clone: The sample carries other DNA sequences with the same CDR3. The chain joins TRBV23-1 to TRBJ2-7; perhaps TRBD2 as D (5 bases). TRBV23-1 belongs to the ORF category, with a function that is uncertain. The V and J ends lost 7 bases and 2 bases respectively, with 12 bases between them. The CDR3 spans 13 residues. Written as DNA, the CDR3 is TGCGCCAGCAAAGAGGGTCTGGCCTACGAGCAGTACTTC. Its protein product is CASKEGLAYEQYF.

The chain recombines TRBV7-9 with TRBJ1-4, with D maybe TRBD1 (6 bases). The ends were cut back, 5 bases at V and 3 bases at J, with 13 bases in the middle. This CDR3 has 15 amino acids. CDR1 and CDR2 from the germline V gene are SEHNR and FQNEAQ (reference sequence). CDR3 DNA: TGTGCCAGCAGCCGACACGACAGGTCTAATGAAAAACTGTTTTTT. Translated, it gives CASSRHDRSNEKLFF. The full variable domain, its missing parts supplied by reference TRBV7-9 and TRBJ1-4, is DTGVSQNPRHKITKRGQNVTFRCDPISEHNRLYWYRQTLGQGPEFLTYFQNEAQLEKSRLLSDRFSAERPKGSFSTLEIQRTEQGDSAMYLCASSRHDRSNEKLFFGSGTQLSVL.

V is TRBV27 and J is TRBJ2-7; 9 nucleotides line up with TRBD1. Germline CDR1 is MNHEY and CDR2 is SMNVEV (reference sequence). The junction had 8 bases not matched to a gene; V was cut back by 6 bases and J by 5 bases. This CDR3 region has 14 residues. The CDR3, as DNA: TGTGCCAGCAGCCCGGGACAGGGAATCCACGAGCAGTACTTC. It yields the protein CASSPGQGIHEQYF.

The V and J genes are TRBV4-1 and TRBJ1-1; TRBD1 matches 8 bases. After removal of 1 base from V and 1 base from J, the junction contained 5 bases not matched to a gene. This CDR3 region has 16 residues. The germline CDR1 and CDR2 sequences are MGHRA and YSYEKL. This CDR3 is CASSQGQGIPNTEAFF. The CDR3 DNA sequence: TGCGCCAGCAGCCAAGGACAGGGGATACCGAACACTGAAGCTTTCTTT.

This chain joins TRBV28 and TRBJ2-2; 9 nucleotides match TRBD1. This CDR3 comprises 13 residues. V dropped 5 bases and J dropped 6; count of bases not matched to a gene: 1. Germline V gives CDR1 MDHEN, CDR2 SYDVKM. CDR3 bases: TGTGCCAGCAGTAGACAGGGGGCCGGGGAGCTGTTTTTT. Translating it yields CASSRQGAGELFF. Combining the CDR3 with reference TRBV28 and TRBJ2-2 gives the whole variable domain DVKVTQSSRYLVKRTGEKVFLECVQDMDHENMFWYRQDPGLGLRLIYFSYDVKMKEKGDIPEGYSVSREKKERFSLILESASTNQTSMYLCASSRQGAGELFFGEGSRLTVL.

The chain has TRBV9 and TRBJ2-7, with 8 positions matching TRBD2. V dropped 3 bases and J dropped 0; count of bases not matched to a gene: 5. Germline assignment: CDR1 SGDLS and CDR2 YYNGEE. This CDR3 has 15 residues. CDR3 nucleotide sequence: TGTGCCAGCAGCGCTTCCGGGACTAGCTCCTACGAGCAGTACTTC. Translated, it gives CASSASGTSSYEQYF. The variable domain in full, with the rest retrieved from reference TRBV9 and TRBJ2-7, is DSGVTQTPKHLITATGQRVTLRCSPRSGDLSVYWYQQSLDQGLQFLIQYYNGEERAKGNILERFSAQQFPDLHSELNLSSLELGDSALYFCASSASGTSSYEQYFGPGTRLTVT.

This chain links TRBV7-6 with TRBJ2-6; a possible D gene is TRBD1 (5 bases). Germline assignment: CDR1 SGHVS and CDR2 FNYEAQ. The length of the CDR3 is 17 residues. Between the trimmed V and J ends, which lost 1 base and 3 bases, there was a span of 13 bases. The CDR3 region has the DNA TGTGCCAGCAGCTTAGGGACACGGACATATGGGGCCAACGTCCTGACTTTC. Encoded protein: CASSLGTRTYGANVLTF.

The V gene is TRBV28, the J gene TRBJ1-5; TRBD1 matches at 11 bases. From germline, CDR1 is MDHEN and CDR2 SYDVKM. The CDR3 extends over 12 amino acids. J gave up 7 bases and V 8 bases, and 1 base lay outside the gene matches. DNA for the CDR3: TGTGCCAGCGGGACAGGGGGGCAGCCCCAGCATTTT. It codes for CASGTGGQPQHF.

This chain joins TRBV7-2 and TRBJ2-6; 7 bases line up with TRBD1. The CDR3 runs 15 residues. Trimming took 5 bases from V and 2 from J; bases not matched to a gene: 3. Germline assignment: CDR1 SGHTA and CDR2 FQGNSA. This CDR3 is CASSLQGTGANVLTF. Written as DNA, the CDR3 is TGTGCCAGCAGCCTACAGGGGACTGGGGCCAACGTCCTGACTTTC. Complete variable domain (other parts from reference TRBV7-2 and TRBJ2-6): GAGVSQSPSNKVTEKGKDVELRCDPISGHTALYWYRQSLGQGLEFLIYFQGNSAPDKSGLPSDRFSAERTGGSVSTLTIQRTQQEDSAVYLCASSLQGTGANVLTFGAGSRLTVL.

The gene calls are TRBV9 and TRBJ2-3, with 11 bases lining up with TRBD2. The length of the CDR3 is 16 residues. Germline values: CDR1 SGDLS, CDR2 YYNGEE. V dropped 4 bases and J dropped 2; count of bases not matched to a gene: 6. CDR3 sequence (DNA): TGTGCCAGCAGCAGTAGCGGGGGGGCTTTCACAGATACGCAGTATTTT. Its protein product is CASSSSGGAFTDTQYF.

The gene calls are TRBV5-3 and TRBJ1-4; D remains ambiguous. TRBV5-3 is reported as an ORF; its role is uncertain. Trimming pared 3 bases from V and 8 bases from J, leaving 17 bases between. The CDR3 totals 15 residues. The CDR3 spells CARSYLFREVEKLFF. CDR3 nucleotide sequence: TGTGCCAGAAGCTATCTGTTTAGGGAGGTAGAAAAACTGTTTTTT.

This sequence joins TRBV29-1 and TRBJ2-1; 8 bases are a match to TRBD2. The CDR3 is 14 amino acids. After removal of 4 bases from V and 5 bases from J, the junction contained 7 bases not matched to a gene. The V gene's germline CDR1 is SQVTM and CDR2 ANQGSEA. Here the CDR3 reads CSVVVQRENNEQFF. CDR3 bases: TGCAGCGTTGTCGTCCAGCGGGAGAACAATGAGCAGTTCTTC.

The rearrangement joins TRBV5-1 to TRBJ1-2; 10 nucleotides line up with TRBD1. Germline V gives CDR1 SGHRS, CDR2 YFSETQ. V shed 5 bases and J 6 bases; nucleotides not matched to a gene: 4. The CDR3 covers 13 residues. CDR3 residues: CASRLGTGDGYTF. CDR3 nucleotides: TGCGCCAGCAGGCTGGGGACAGGGGATGGCTACACCTTC.

The V gene is TRBV2, the J gene TRBJ2-2; 9 bases agree with TRBD2. The CDR3 runs 15 residues. Per germline, CDR1 SNHLY and CDR2 FYNNEI. V lost 8 bases and J lost 6; bases outside the gene matches: 10. The CDR3 DNA reads as TGTGCCAGCTCCGGCGGGAGGGCCAACCCCGGGGAGCTGTTTTTT. It yields the protein CASSGGRANPGELFF.

There are a few counts of this clone. The genes are TRBV7-9 and TRBJ2-1; a weak D match, TRBD1 (6 bases). Germline V CDR1 and CDR2: SEHNR, FQNEAQ (reference sequence). CDR3 size: 15 residues. The V end was cut by 5 bases, the J end by 6 bases, with 17 bases between. The CDR3 DNA sequence: TGTGCCAGCAGCCCTCCCCTACAGGGTCGCAATGAGCAGTTCTTC. This encodes CASSPPLQGRNEQFF.

The chain employs TRBV7-6 and TRBJ2-3; 7 bases agree with TRBD1. V shed 1 base and J 0 bases; nucleotides not matched to a gene: 1. Germline V lookup: CDR1 SGHVS, CDR2 FNYEAQ. The CDR3 length is 15 residues. The CDR3 bases are TGTGCCAGCAGCTTAGGGGGACAGAGCACAGATACGCAGTATTTT. Its protein product is CASSLGGQSTDTQYF.

The CDR3 region has the DNA TGTGCCAGCAGCCCGACCCAGGGAGGTCAGCCCCAGCATTTT. It translates to CASSPTQGGQPQHF. The chain carries TRBV11-2 and TRBJ1-5; D is possibly TRBD1 (5 bases). Germline assignment: CDR1 SGHAT and CDR2 FQNNGV. V was cut by 5 bases and J by 6 bases, with 14 bases left in between. The CDR3 covers 14 residues.

The chain carries TRBV5-1 and TRBJ2-7, with D possibly TRBD1 on 5 matching bases. V was trimmed by 4 bases and J by 1 base, leaving 9 bases between them. Germline CDR1 reads SGHRS; CDR2 reads YFSETQ. The CDR3 has 13 amino acids. The CDR3 nucleotides are TGCGCCAGCAGCGGCCAGGGATCCTACGAGCAGTACTTC. Translation: CASSGQGSYEQYF.

As regards this clone: This same CDR3 is encoded by further DNA sequences in the sample. The chain couples TRBV28 to TRBJ1-2; a possible D gene is TRBD1 (6 bases). Between the trimmed V and J ends, which lost 6 bases and 2 bases, there was a span of 10 bases. Germline V lookup: CDR1 MDHEN, CDR2 SYDVKM. The CDR3 is 13 amino acids. CDR3 sequence (DNA): TGTGCCAGCAGCCTTGGACAGAACTATGGCTACACCTTC. It translates to CASSLGQNYGYTF.

The chain joins TRBV28 to TRBJ1-4; 7 bases fit TRBD1. Germline assignment: CDR1 MDHEN and CDR2 SYDVKM. V lost 9 bases and J lost 4; bases outside the gene matches: 5. This CDR3 is 13 amino acids long. CDR3 sequence: CASITGDNEKLFF. The DNA of the CDR3 is TGTGCCAGTATAACAGGGGATAATGAAAAACTGTTTTTT.

The chain links TRBV7-9 to TRBJ1-1, with D uncertain. The CDR3 covers 14 residues. CDR1 and CDR2 (germline): SEHNR, FQNEAQ (reference sequence). V lost 3 bases and J 0 bases, leaving 8 bases between the germline ends. CDR3: CASSFSGMNTEAFF. For the CDR3, the DNA is TGTGCCAGCAGCTTTTCGGGGATGAACACTGAAGCTTTCTTT.

The CDR3 protein is CASSVSTGEPSYGYTF. The CDR3 DNA reads as TGTGCCAGCAGCGTGTCGACAGGGGAACCTAGCTATGGCTACACCTTC. The rearrangement uses TRBV9 and TRBJ1-2; 8 bases are shared with TRBD1. This CDR3 spans 16 amino acids. The J segment lost 4 bases and the V segment lost 2 bases, leaving 10 bases of the junction unmatched. Germline V gene data show CDR1 as SGDLS and CDR2 as YYNGEE.

This clone was observed a few times. This chain links TRBV28 with TRBJ2-7, with 13 bases fitting TRBD2. The CDR3 length is 18 residues. The V segment lost 6 bases and the J segment 0 bases; nucleotides outside the gene matches: 11. CDR1 MDHEN and CDR2 SYDVKM come from the germline V gene. CDR3 loop: CASRALKGLAGVSYEQYF. The CDR3 nucleotides are TGTGCCAGCAGGGCACTAAAAGGACTAGCGGGAGTCTCCTACGAGCAGTACTTC.

There are a few counts of this clone. V gene TRBV5-1 combines with J gene TRBJ1-6; 7 bases fit TRBD1. V shed 4 bases, J shed 4 bases, and the junction held 5 bases outside the gene matches. Germline loops: CDR1 SGHRS, CDR2 YFSETQ. CDR3 size: 15 residues. The CDR3 DNA follows: TGCGCCAGCAGCCGGACGGGACAGTATAATTCACCCCTCCACTTT. Amino acids: CASSRTGQYNSPLHF.

The V call is TRBV30, the J call TRBJ2-2; 7 positions match TRBD2. The CDR3 totals 15 residues. Trimming removed 4 bases from V and 5 bases from J; junction bases left unmatched: 10. Germline V gene sequence: CDR1 GTSNPN, CDR2 SVGIG (reference sequence). CDR3 region: CAWKAAGVWTGELFF. CDR3 nucleotide sequence: TGTGCCTGGAAGGCGGCGGGAGTATGGACCGGGGAGCTGTTTTTT.

The chain recombines TRBV27 with TRBJ2-7, with D possibly TRBD1 on 6 matching bases. Between the trimmed V and J ends, which lost 1 base and 5 bases, there was a span of 12 bases. From germline, CDR1 is MNHEY and CDR2 SMNVEV (reference sequence). This CDR3 region has 14 residues. CDR3 amino acids: CASSLLGGNHEQYF. The CDR3 nucleotides are TGTGCCAGCAGTTTATTAGGGGGAAACCACGAGCAGTACTTC.

The chain links TRBV6-1 to TRBJ2-1; 10 bases are a match to TRBD2. The CDR3 totals 18 residues. Germline trimming cut 2 bases from V and 0 bases from J; bases unmatched to any gene: 7. Germline CDR1 MNHNS, CDR2 SASEGT. In DNA form, the CDR3 reads TGTGCCAGCAGTGAAAAAGTAGCGGGGGGTAACTCCTACAATGAGCAGTTCTTC. Its translation: CASSEKVAGGNSYNEQFF.

This sequence joins TRBV19 and TRBJ1-6; no firm D call. V was shortened by 3 bases and J by 0 bases, with 15 bases between the two germline ends. Germline lookup yields CDR1 LNHDA and CDR2 SQIVND (reference sequence). CDR3 length: 18 amino acids. In nucleotides, the CDR3 is TGTGCCAGTAGTATGGGCAGCCCCCTAAGCTCCTATAATTCACCCCTCCACTTT. Its protein is CASSMGSPLSSYNSPLHF.